This T cell receptor beta chain originates from a study of technical replicates of blood from a handful of donors. The V gene end was trimmed by 3 bases and the J gene end by 4 bases; junction bases not matched to a gene: 7. The CDR3 extends over 15 amino acids. Germline V lookup: CDR1 MGHRA, CDR2 YSYEKL. Using immunoSEQ multiplex PCR, the repertoire was profiled, and TCRdb retains in-frame clones only, with some absent. Found here are 84,000 or so clones, around 94% of them singletons; the top ten hold 0.2% to 0.3%. The sequenced material came from T cells isolated from PBMCs. This TCR was sampled from a human donor in good health. The J gene is TRBJ2-3, the V gene TRBV4-1; 7 bases agree with TRBD2. The CDR3 DNA is TGCGCCAGCAGCCATCTCGGACTAGTTTCAGATACGCAGTATTTT. It translates to CASSHLGLVSDTQYF.